These 19 T cell receptor beta chains share one sample of origin, sequenced in a study of molecular identifiers for immune sequencing clone quantification. TCRdb passed the PCR reads through MiXCR, listing each CDR3 protein once. There are some 590,000 distinct CDR3 sequences in the sample; about 25% occur only once, and 0.78% lies in the top ten. Specimen: naive CD8+ T cells from blood, with Jurkat cell RNA spiked in. Subset defined: FACS-sorted CD8+CD4-CCR7+CD45RA+ naive T cells. These receptors came from a human donor in good health. Some libraries in this study had Jurkat cell RNA spiked in.

This clonotype occurred many times. The chain has TRBV6-2 or TRBV6-3 and TRBJ2-3; TRBD2 agrees at 11 bases. The germline V gene encodes CDR1 MNHEY and CDR2 SVGEGT. Trimming cost V 2 bases and J 0 bases; bases outside gene matches: 10. The length of the CDR3 is 19 residues. The CDR3 spells CASSYRLAGSQLSTDTQYF. CDR3 nucleotide sequence: TGTGCCAGCAGTTACCGACTAGCGGGGTCACAACTCAGCACAGATACGCAGTATTTT.

This clonotype has more than one count but fewer than ten. The rearrangement uses TRBV20-1 and TRBJ2-7, with a weak D call TRBD1 (6 bases). CDR3 length equals 14 residues. The germline V gene encodes CDR1 DFQATT and CDR2 SNEGSKA (reference sequence). Trimming removed 0 bases at V and 1 base at J, with 10 bases between. CDR3 in DNA: TGCAGTGCTAGAGATACGGACAGATCCTACGAGCAGTACTTC. Translation gives CSARDTDRSYEQYF.

This rearrangement joins TRBV12-3 or TRBV12-4 to TRBJ2-5; D unclear. Trimming left V 1 base short and J 0 bases short, with 6 bases between. This CDR3 contains 14 residues. The CDR3, as DNA: TGTGCCAGCAGTTTAGGACCGTACCAAGAGACCCAGTACTTC. Amino acids: CASSLGPYQETQYF.

Concerning this clonotype itself: It may be a read error: a sequence one base away is much more abundant. CDR3 sequence reads: CASSVQRSSYEQYF. The CDR3 nucleotides read TGTGCCAGCAGTGTCCAGAGGAGCTCCTACGAGCAGTACTTC. The chain links TRBV27 to TRBJ2-7; no reliable D call. Germline V gene data show CDR1 as MNHEY and CDR2 as SMNVEV (reference sequence). Trimming left V 5 bases short and J 0 bases short, with 11 bases between. This CDR3 has 14 residues.

With regard to this clonotype: A single base separates this from a much larger clone, so it may be a read error. This sequence joins TRBV4-1 and TRBJ1-1; 7 bases match TRBD1. With V trimmed by 3 bases and J by 4 bases, 5 bases remained unmatched. The germline gives CDR1 MGHRA, CDR2 YSYEKL. The CDR3 runs 14 residues. The CDR3 DNA is TGCGCCAGCAGCCAGGGACAGATGAGCACTGAAGCTTTCTTT. The encoded protein is CASSQGQMSTEAFF.

Turning to this clonotype: A clone one base away is much larger, so this may be a read error. J is TRBJ2-7 and V is TRBV28; no firm D call. CDR3 size: 13 residues. Trimming removed 11 bases at V and 7 bases at J, with 21 bases between. CDR1 and CDR2 (germline): MDHEN, SYDVKM. Here the CDR3 reads CACRRLSHVEQYF. CDR3 DNA sequence: TGTGCCTGCCGGAGACTCTCACACGTGGAGCAGTACTTC.

Worth noting for this clonotype: The junction departs from the called germline gene at one end, perhaps through a read error. The CDR3 here is CASSFGEQNEELFF. The CDR3 DNA reads TGTGCCAGCAGCTTCGGGGAACAGAATGAAGAACTGTTTTTT. The gene calls are TRBV7-9 and TRBJ1-4; D gene ambiguous. The CDR3 extends over 14 amino acids. The germline gives CDR1 SEHNR, CDR2 FQNEAQ (reference sequence).

This chain uses TRBV5-4 with TRBJ2-2; D gene unclear. CDR1 is SGHNT, CDR2 YYREEE, per germline (reference sequence). CDR3 length: 13 residues. V lost 3 bases, J lost 6 bases, and 9 bases lay in between. CDR3 protein: CASSSDIPGELFF. CDR3 bases: TGTGCCAGCAGCTCGGATATACCCGGGGAGCTGTTTTTT.

The chain combines TRBV11-2 with TRBJ2-1; D possibly corresponds to TRBD1 (5 bases). V lost 5 bases to trimming and J lost 3 bases, with 17 bases between them. Per the germline V gene, CDR1 is SGHAT and CDR2 is FQNNGV. The CDR3 consists of 16 residues. The CDR3, as DNA: TGTGCCAGCAGCGTACCCAGGGTAGTAGACTACAATGAGCAGTTCTTC. Translated: CASSVPRVVDYNEQFF.

As to this clonotype: This may be a read error, as it is one base from a much larger clone. CDR3 region: CASGLEMGLAAPYEQYF. CDR3 bases: TGTGCCAGCGGCTTGGAAATGGGACTAGCGGCCCCCTACGAGCAGTACTTC. The rearrangement links TRBV5-6 to TRBJ2-7; 11 bases align to TRBD2. The germline gives CDR1 SGHDT, CDR2 YYEEEE. CDR3 length: 17 residues.

The rearrangement links TRBV3-1 to TRBJ1-2, with no clear D. From germline, CDR1 is LGHDT and CDR2 YNNKEL (reference sequence). The CDR3 sequence is 15 residues long. The V end was cut by 3 bases, the J end by 0 bases, with 11 bases between. The CDR3 DNA sequence: TGTGCCAGCAGCCAGGTCGGGGTAACTAACTATGGCTACACCTTC. It is translated as CASSQVGVTNYGYTF.

This clonotype was observed at least ten times. This rearrangement joins TRBV28 to TRBJ2-3; the D gene is possibly TRBD2 (5 bases). Deletions cut 6 bases from V and 0 bases from J, with 16 bases between. CDR3 size: 16 residues. CDR1 MDHEN and CDR2 SYDVKM come from the germline V gene. This CDR3 reads CASSPSSGESTDTQYF. CDR3 bases: TGTGCCAGCAGCCCATCGAGCGGAGAGAGCACAGATACGCAGTATTTT.

This clonotype was observed a few times. V usage is TRBV20-1 and J usage is TRBJ2-7, with 8 bases fitting TRBD2. CDR3 length: 15 residues. Germline V gene data show CDR1 as DFQATT and CDR2 as SNEGSKA (reference sequence). Trimming cost V 2 bases and J 2 bases; bases outside gene matches: 8. The CDR3 DNA sequence: TGCAGTGCTAGACCAAGCGGGAGAGTACCCTACGAGCAGTACTTC. As protein: CSARPSGRVPYEQYF.

Concerning this clonotype itself: A read error may account for a junction end that differs from germline. The chain links TRBV10-3 to TRBJ2-7; D tentatively fits TRBD1 or TRBD2 (5 bases each). Germline lookup yields CDR1 ENHRY and CDR2 SYGVKD. The CDR3 spans 14 residues. CDR3 residues: CAISWDPDSHEQCF. In DNA, the CDR3 is TGTGCCATCAGCTGGGACCCCGATTCGCACGAGCAGTGCTTC.

This rearrangement joins TRBV7-9 to TRBJ2-3; the D is unclear. The CDR3 runs 15 residues. Trimming took off 1 base at V and 3 bases at J, with 11 bases between the two ends. Germline CDR1 reads SEHNR; CDR2 reads FQNEAQ (reference sequence). The CDR3 here is CASSLVLSLTDTQYF. The CDR3 bases are TGTGCCAGCAGCTTAGTGTTGAGCTTAACAGATACGCAGTATTTT.

The chain links TRBV5-1 to TRBJ2-7; TRBD1 matches 7 bases. There are 16 residues in the CDR3. Germline CDR1 and CDR2: SGHRS and YFSETQ. With V trimmed by 0 bases and J by 3 bases, 9 bases remained unmatched. This CDR3 reads CASSLEVWTGGYEQYF. The CDR3 DNA sequence: TGCGCCAGCAGCTTGGAAGTATGGACAGGTGGCTACGAGCAGTACTTC.

This clonotype was counted only a few times. The chain is built from TRBV6-1 and TRBJ2-3, with a tentative D call TRBD2 (6 bases). Germline CDR1 and CDR2: MNHNS and SASEGT. This CDR3 comprises 16 residues. The ends were cut back, 1 base at V and 8 bases at J, with 19 bases in the middle. The CDR3 protein is CASSEEPRLPGGTQYF. DNA for the CDR3: TGTGCCAGCAGTGAAGAACCGCGGCTCCCCGGGGGTACGCAGTATTTT.

This clonotype showed up many times. The chain employs TRBV28 and TRBJ1-1; D gene unclear. The CDR3 loop spans 16 amino acids. The V and J ends lost 5 bases and 6 bases respectively, with 22 bases between them. CDR1 is MDHEN, CDR2 SYDVKM, per germline. DNA for the CDR3: TGTGCCAGCAGTACGTCCTCCCTCGACCGACACCCTGAAGCTTTCTTT. Translation: CASSTSSLDRHPEAFF.

This clonotype was seen many times. The rearrangement uses TRBV7-9 and TRBJ2-7; maybe TRBD2 (5 bases). Germline loops: CDR1 SEHNR, CDR2 FQNEAQ (reference sequence). CDR3 size: 13 residues. V shed 3 bases and J shed 3 bases, with 9 bases lying between them. For the CDR3, the DNA is TGTGCCAGCAGCTTCGCAGGAGGCTACGAGCAGTACTTC. Protein product: CASSFAGGYEQYF. Combining the CDR3 with reference TRBV7-9 and TRBJ2-7 gives the whole variable domain DTGVSQNPRHKITKRGQNVTFRCDPISEHNRLYWYRQTLGQGPEFLTYFQNEAQLEKSRLLSDRFSAERPKGSFSTLEIQRTEQGDSAMYLCASSFAGGYEQYFGPGTRLTVT.